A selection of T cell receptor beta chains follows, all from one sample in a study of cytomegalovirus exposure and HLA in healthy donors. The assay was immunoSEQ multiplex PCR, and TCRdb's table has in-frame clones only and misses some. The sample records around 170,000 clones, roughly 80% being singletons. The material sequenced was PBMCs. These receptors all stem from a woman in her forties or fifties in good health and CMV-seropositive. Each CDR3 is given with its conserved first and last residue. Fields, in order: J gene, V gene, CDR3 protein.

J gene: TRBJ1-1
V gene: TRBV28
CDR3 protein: CASSLGGTGTAEAFF

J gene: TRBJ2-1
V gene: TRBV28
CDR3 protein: CASSSQGAVSYNEQFF

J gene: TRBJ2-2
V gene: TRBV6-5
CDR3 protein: CASSRGRDTGELFF

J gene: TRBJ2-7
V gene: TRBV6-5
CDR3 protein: CASRPLTGAYEQYF

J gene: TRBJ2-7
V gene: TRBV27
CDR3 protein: CASRFGTSGSYEQYF

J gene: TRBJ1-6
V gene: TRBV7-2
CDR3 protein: CASSTTGWNNSPLHF

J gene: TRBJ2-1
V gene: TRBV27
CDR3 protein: CASSSHGTLDSYNEQFF

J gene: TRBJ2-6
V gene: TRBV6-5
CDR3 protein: CASTVIAGANVLTF

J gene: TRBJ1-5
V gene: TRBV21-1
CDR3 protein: CASSMGGVNQPQHF

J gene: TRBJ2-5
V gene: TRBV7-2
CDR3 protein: CASSLRPGGQGETQYF

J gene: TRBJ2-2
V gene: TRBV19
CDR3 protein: CASRARTGGKFGELFF

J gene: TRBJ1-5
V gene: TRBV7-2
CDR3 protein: CASSPTGQGVQPQHF

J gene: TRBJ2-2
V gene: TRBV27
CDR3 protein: CASSLTGLGTVGTGELFF

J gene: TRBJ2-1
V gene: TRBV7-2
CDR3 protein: CASSLPGHYNEQFF

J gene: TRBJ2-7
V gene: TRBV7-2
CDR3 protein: CASSLHSGPYEQYF

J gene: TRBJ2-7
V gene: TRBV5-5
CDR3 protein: CASSLIQGVGEQYF

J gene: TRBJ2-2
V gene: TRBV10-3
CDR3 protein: CAISATSGDSTGELFF

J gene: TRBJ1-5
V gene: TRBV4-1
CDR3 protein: CASSQVGGRARGNQPQHF

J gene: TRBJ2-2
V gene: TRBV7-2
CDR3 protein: CASSLQGRAPGELFF

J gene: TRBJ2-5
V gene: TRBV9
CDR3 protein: CASSGTPQETQYF

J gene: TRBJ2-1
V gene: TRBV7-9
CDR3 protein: CASSQGQRNEQFF

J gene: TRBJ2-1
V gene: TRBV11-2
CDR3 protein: CASSYPQGTYNEQFF

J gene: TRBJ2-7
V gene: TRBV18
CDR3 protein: CASSSGGTYEQYF

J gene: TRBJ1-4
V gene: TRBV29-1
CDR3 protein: CSVSEGAAEKLFF

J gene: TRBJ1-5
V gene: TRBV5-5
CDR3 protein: CASSLEGAGNQPQHF

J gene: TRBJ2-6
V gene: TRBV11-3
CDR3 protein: CASSLGTGGGSGANVLTF

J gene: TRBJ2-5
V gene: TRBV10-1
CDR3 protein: CASSDQNGGETQYF